This T cell receptor (beta chain) was retrieved from a study of identical twins. Points from the study as a whole: Out-of-frame beta sequences exhibited a weaker degree of excess twin sharing. Within cord blood, abundant beta clonotypes carried fewer insertions, but memory repertoires showed no such trend.

A word on this clonotype: Its antigen is unidentified.

Germline CDR1 and CDR2: LNHNV and YYDKDF (reference sequence). After removal of 0 bases from V and 7 bases from J, the junction contained 7 bases not matched to a gene. The CDR3 is made up of 16 amino acids. TCRdb analysed the 5' RACE reads with MiXCR anew, one entry per CDR3 protein. The repertoire holds approximately 620,000 distinct CDR3 sequences, with around 8.3% as singletons. This same sample was also part of a study on yellow fever vaccine responses in identical twins. That paper notes: Reportedly, the response of twins' T cells to the vaccine seemed partly convergent, partly personalized.

The specimen was PBMCs. This rearrangement joins TRBV15 to TRBJ2-1, with TRBD1 matching over 9 bases. This receptor was taken from a woman aged 18-29 years in good health. The CDR3 region is CATSRETGGNLNEQFF. CDR3 bases: TGTGCCACCAGCAGAGAGACAGGGGGGAATTTGAATGAGCAGTTCTTC.